This T cell receptor beta chain stems from a study of cytomegalovirus exposure and HLA in healthy donors. Study outcomes and limitations: Later, an analysis found that common viral pathogens appeared to be linked with several of the most significant clusters.

Both 60 Vbeta primers and 13 Jbeta primers went into the PCR. Method: immunoSEQ multiplex PCR; TCRdb's copy keeps in-frame clones and lacks some. Of approximately 210,000 clones listed, around four fifths were seen once; the top ten hold roughly 10%. Comments on this clone: The antigen is unknown.

The length of the CDR3 is 13 residues. The germline V and J ends were trimmed by 3 bases and 10 bases, with 10 bases remaining between them. The germline V gene encodes CDR1 MNHNS and CDR2 SASEGT. The TCR comes from a woman aged 45 to 65 in good health and CMV-seropositive. The chain couples TRBV6-1 to TRBJ1-6; D gene ambiguous. The material sequenced was PBMCs. CDR3 amino acids: CASSEGRRSPLHF. For the CDR3, the DNA is TGTGCCAGCAGTGAGGGCCGGAGGTCACCCCTCCACTTT.